This entry features one T cell receptor (beta chain) sequence. The target antigen is unknown. J lost 6 bases, V lost 0 bases, and 8 bases had no gene match. The CDR3 is made up of 17 amino acids. CDR1 SGHRS and CDR2 YFSETQ come from the germline V gene. The data derive from a study of shared clonotypes between healthy human individuals. In the study overall: Three CD4 naive, three CD4 memory, two CD8 naive and one CD8 memory plate were used per donor.

Running of the assay took place at deep level. Clones were sequenced by immunoSEQ multiplex PCR, and TCRdb holds only the in-frame ones, with some missing. The sample holds hundreds of thousands of clones, roughly 98% seen once. Findings and limits, study-wide: The study drew on few donors, limiting represented genetic and exposure-history diversity. Naive subsets generally exceeded memory subsets in estimated richness.

Only CD45RO-negative cells positively selected for CCR7 counted as naive CD8 cells, so terminally differentiated effector memory CD45RA+ cells were excluded. The material sequenced was naive CD8+ T cells sorted from blood. The chain is built from TRBV5-1 and TRBJ2-1; 11 nucleotides line up with TRBD2. The TCR comes from a man aged 25-40 years in good health. CDR3 DNA sequence: TGCGCCAGCAGCTTGGAACTAGCGGGAGTAGGGGGCAATGAGCAGTTCTTC. Encoded protein: CASSLELAGVGGNEQFF.